A selection of T cell receptor beta chains follows, all from one sample in a study of chemoradiotherapy in HPV16-positive cancers. Profiled with immunoSEQ multiplex PCR; TCRdb holds only in-frame clones, not every one. The table shows about 22,000 clones, with around 75% occurring only once. This material was obtained from a patient who underwent chemoradiotherapy. Receptors were obtained from a human donor with HPV-associated anogenital cancer. The CDR3 runs from the conserved cysteine through the conserved F or W. The D gene is left open where the match is weak. A row's size may be missing; if present it is once, few, many or a size class.

clone_size d_call j_call v_call cdr3_nt cdr3_aa
once TRBD1 TRBJ2-5 TRBV5-1 TGCGCCAGCACCTCAGGGGGCCGAGAGACCCAGTACTTC CASTSGGRETQYF
few NA TRBJ2-7 TRBV25-1 TGTGCCAGCAGTGAATATAGGAGCGAGCAGTACTTC CASSEYRSEQYF
NA TRBD2 TRBJ2-5 TRBV30 TGTGCCTGGGGTCTAGCGGGGGGGGCGGAGACCCAGTACTTC CAWGLAGGAETQYF
NA TRBD2 TRBJ2-1 TRBV11-1 TGTGCCAGCAGCTTAGCGGGGCTAGCGGGAGTCAATGAGCAGTTCTTC CASSLAGLAGVNEQFF
NA NA TRBJ2-2 TRBV14 TGTGCCAGCAGCCAAGAGGGCAGGCGCACCGGGGAGCTGTTTTTT CASSQEGRRTGELFF
NA NA TRBJ1-3 TRBV10-3 TGTGCCATCAGTGAGTCAATACGTGGCGGTGGAAACACCATATATTTT CAISESIRGGGNTIYF
NA TRBD1 TRBJ1-1 TRBV28 TGTGCCAGCCTTGGACAGGGTCGGGCTGAAGCTTTCTTT CASLGQGRAEAFF
NA NA TRBJ2-3 TRBV14 TGTGCCAGCAGCTCAAGACAGGACAGCACAGATACGCAGTATTTT CASSSRQDSTDTQYF
NA NA TRBJ2-7 TRBV4-1 TGCGCCAGCAGCCCCCGGGACAACTACGAGCAGTACTTC CASSPRDNYEQYF
NA NA TRBJ2-7 TRBV5-1 TGCGCCAGCAGCTTGGTGCCGGACCAAGGCGCCTACGAGCAGTACTTC CASSLVPDQGAYEQYF
NA NA TRBJ2-4 TRBV28 TGTGCCAGCAGTTATTCAGGGGTCTTAGCCAAAAACATTCAGTACTTC CASSYSGVLAKNIQYF
NA NA TRBJ1-1 TRBV5-1 TGCGCCAGCAGCTTGGATGTGAACACTGAAGCTTTCTTT CASSLDVNTEAFF
once NA TRBJ1-1 TRBV28 TGTGCCAGCAGCCTGCCAGGGGCCTCGAACACTGAAGCTTTCTTT CASSLPGASNTEAFF
NA NA TRBJ2-2 TRBV5-1 TGCGCCAGCAGCTTGGATCGGATAGGCACCGGGGAGCTGTTTTTT CASSLDRIGTGELFF
NA NA TRBJ2-3 TRBV5-4 TGTGCCAGCAGCTTGGTAGGAACAGATACGCAGTATTTT CASSLVGTDTQYF
NA TRBD1 TRBJ1-4 TRBV7-2 TGTGCCAGCAGCTATGACAGGGGCAGTGAAAAACTGTTTTTT CASSYDRGSEKLFF
NA NA TRBJ1-1 TRBV28 TGTGCCAGCAGCCCACCTCCCGGGCCCGCGACTGAAGCTTTCTTT CASSPPPGPATEAFF
NA TRBD1 TRBJ2-7 TRBV19 TGTGCCAGTAGTATAAGACGGGACAGAGCCTACGAGCAGTACTTC CASSIRRDRAYEQYF
NA NA TRBJ2-3 TRBV5-1 TGCGCCAGCAGCCGGCCCCTGAGACAGGAATACACAGATACGCAGTATTTT CASSRPLRQEYTDTQYF
NA NA TRBJ2-1 TRBV5-1 TGCGCCAGCAGCAGCAGAGGTCGAGCCAATGAGCAGTTCTTC CASSSRGRANEQFF
NA NA TRBJ2-3 TRBV30 TGTGCCTGGAGTGTACTGAGCGGTATGTCCCCCGATACGCAGTATTTT CAWSVLSGMSPDTQYF
NA NA TRBJ1-4 TRBV7-9 TGTGCCAGCAGCCGGCCCTTCAATGAAAAACTGTTTTTT CASSRPFNEKLFF
NA NA TRBJ1-2 TRBV4-2 TGTGCCAGCAGCCAAGACCGGACAGCCACTTATGGCTACACCTTC CASSQDRTATYGYTF
NA TRBD1 TRBJ2-3 TRBV7-3 TGTGCCAGCAGCCTGACAGGGGTATCAGATACGCAGTATTTT CASSLTGVSDTQYF
NA TRBD2 TRBJ2-7 TRBV7-2 TGTGCCAGCAGCCCAAGGACTAGCGGAGTGGTCTACGAGCAGTACTTC CASSPRTSGVVYEQYF
few NA TRBJ1-3 TRBV2 TGTGCCAGCAGTGAGGCCTTCTCTGGAAACACCATATATTTT CASSEAFSGNTIYF
NA NA TRBJ2-3 TRBV15 TGTGCCACCAGCTTCGACAGATGGAGCACAGATACGCAGTATTTT CATSFDRWSTDTQYF
NA NA TRBJ2-5 TRBV7-6 TGTGCCAGCAGCTTAGCCGTAAGGGTTAAAGAGACCCAGTACTTC CASSLAVRVKETQYF
NA TRBD1 TRBJ2-2 TRBV11-3 TGTGCCAGCAGCTTAGAAACGGGACAGATTACCGGGGAGCTGTTTTTT CASSLETGQITGELFF
NA NA TRBJ1-5 TRBV30 TGTGCCTGGAGTGTAGCAACCAAGAGTCAGCCCCAGCATTTT CAWSVATKSQPQHF
NA NA TRBJ2-7 TRBV28 TGTGCCAGCAGTTTATTGGGGACGGGTCTAGGCGAGCAGTACTTC CASSLLGTGLGEQYF
NA NA TRBJ1-1 TRBV2 TGTGCCAGCAGTCTGGGACGTTGGGGCACTGAAGCTTTCTTT CASSLGRWGTEAFF
few NA TRBJ1-5 TRBV5-4 TGTGCCAGCAGCCCCCCCGGAGAGATTTATAGCAATCAGCCCCAGCATTTT CASSPPGEIYSNQPQHF
NA TRBD1 TRBJ1-2 TRBV28 TGTGCCAGCAGGGACAGGGGGCCCCATGGCTACACCTTC CASRDRGPHGYTF
NA NA TRBJ2-7 TRBV7-2 TGTGCCAGCAGCCCTAAATACGAGCAGTACTTC CASSPKYEQYF
NA NA TRBJ2-7 TRBV5-1 TGCGCCAGCAGCTGGGGATCCACGACGCTCTACGAGCAGTACTTC CASSWGSTTLYEQYF
few TRBD2 TRBJ2-1 TRBV6-4 TGTGCCAGCAGTGACTCGAGCGGGGTCAATGAGCAGTTCTTC CASSDSSGVNEQFF
NA TRBD1 TRBJ2-7 TRBV11-2 TGTGCCAGCAGCTACAGGGACAGGATCTACGAGCAGTACTTC CASSYRDRIYEQYF
NA NA TRBJ2-5 TRBV25-1 TGTGCCACCGCATCGGGGACCCAGTACTTC CATASGTQYF
NA TRBD1 TRBJ1-1 TRBV27 TGTGCCAGCAGCCGAGGACAGGGGGCGTTCGGAGCTTTCTTT CASSRGQGAFGAFF
NA TRBD2 TRBJ2-1 TRBV9 TGTGCCAGCAGCCCTCGAGCCGGGACTAGCGGGGACAATGAGCAGTTCTTC CASSPRAGTSGDNEQFF
NA NA TRBJ1-2 TRBV19 TGTGCCAGTAGCTCTTATAAGGGGGGTAGTTATGGCTACACCTTC CASSSYKGGSYGYTF
NA NA TRBJ2-1 TRBV14 TGTGCCAGCAGCCAAGACCGAAGAACAGGGAACTACAATGAGCAGTTCTTC CASSQDRRTGNYNEQFF
NA NA TRBJ2-2 TRBV7-9 TGTGCCAGCAGCTCCCCAGGGCAAGCCGGGGAGCTGTTTTTT CASSSPGQAGELFF
NA NA TRBJ2-7 TRBV6-1 TGTGCCAGCAGGGAGGACCTGTCCTACGAGCAGTACTTC CASREDLSYEQYF
NA TRBD1 TRBJ1-6 TRBV5-4 TGTGCCATTTCCTCGACAGGGGGAAGTTCACCCCTCCACTTT CAISSTGGSSPLHF
NA NA TRBJ1-5 TRBV15 TGTGCCACCAGCGACAAGGAGCAGCCCCAGCATTTT CATSDKEQPQHF
NA NA TRBJ2-2 TRBV4-2 TGTGCCAGCAGCCAAGAACCGGGTACCGGGGAGCTGTTTTTT CASSQEPGTGELFF
few NA TRBJ1-2 TRBV2 TGTGCCAGCCAGGGTCAGTCCTATGGCTACACCTTC CASQGQSYGYTF
NA NA TRBJ1-3 TRBV4-1 TGCGCCAGCAGCCAAGACGAAGGTTATGGAAACACCATATATTTT CASSQDEGYGNTIYF
once TRBD1 TRBJ1-6 TRBV6-1 TGTGCCAGCAGTGAAATCGGACAGGGGGCCGGTTCACCCCTCCACTTT CASSEIGQGAGSPLHF
few TRBD2 TRBJ2-7 TRBV4-1 TGCGCCAGCAGCCAAGGGGGGAGGGCCAGCGAGCAGTACTTC CASSQGGRASEQYF
NA NA TRBJ2-1 TRBV7-3 TGTGCCAGCAGCTTAAACAGTCTTCGGGGGACGTATGAGCAGTTCTTC CASSLNSLRGTYEQFF
NA NA TRBJ1-5 TRBV5-8 TGTGCCAGCAGCTTGAGGACAGGCAATCAGCCCCAGCATTTT CASSLRTGNQPQHF
once TRBD1 TRBJ1-5 TRBV28 TGTGCCACCGCCGAGCGGGACAGGGGGTTTCCCCAGCATTTT CATAERDRGFPQHF
few TRBD1 TRBJ2-7 TRBV19 TGTGCCAGTAGTATAGATCTGGCGACAGGGGTCCTCGAGCAGTACTTC CASSIDLATGVLEQYF